This entry lists 18 T cell receptor beta chains sequenced from one sample in a study of T cell changes during pregnancy in multiple sclerosis. Using immunoSEQ multiplex PCR, the repertoire was profiled, and TCRdb retains in-frame clones only, with some absent. Of 84,000 or so clones listed, around 94% are singletons. The source was peripheral blood, collected in the third trimester of pregnancy. These receptors all come from a female donor with multiple sclerosis, enrolled in a pregnancy study.

J is TRBJ1-1 and V is TRBV5-1; maybe TRBD1 (5 bases). The V gene lost 0 bases and the J gene lost 4 bases, with 10 bases spanning the gap. Germline CDR1 SGHRS, CDR2 YFSETQ. The length of the CDR3 is 14 residues. CDR3 protein: CASSLGSRGTEAFF. The CDR3 DNA reads TGCGCCAGCAGCTTGGGTTCAAGGGGCACTGAAGCTTTCTTT. Combining the CDR3 with reference TRBV5-1 and TRBJ1-1 gives the whole variable domain KAGVTQTPRYLIKTRGQQVTLSCSPISGHRSVSWYQQTPGQGLQFLFEYFSETQRNKGNFPGRFSGRQFSNSRSEMNVSTLELGDSALYLCASSLGSRGTEAFFGQGTRLTVV.

J is TRBJ2-5 and V is TRBV11-3, with 9 bases aligning to TRBD1. The ends lost 4 bases at V and 3 bases at J; junction bases unmatched: 6. This CDR3 is 15 amino acids long. Germline assignment: CDR1 SGHNT and CDR2 YENEEA. CDR3 in amino acids: CASSSSWDREETQYF. The CDR3 DNA sequence: TGTGCCAGCAGCTCGTCCTGGGACAGGGAAGAGACCCAGTACTTC.

The CDR3 is CASSEAPDSSRWDTQYF. CDR3 DNA: TGTGCCAGCAGTGAAGCGCCAGACAGTTCCAGGTGGGATACGCAGTATTTT. The chain links TRBV6-1 to TRBJ2-3; TRBD1 might be the D (5 bases). V lost 0 bases, J lost 6 bases, and 19 bases lay in between. Germline CDR1 MNHNS, CDR2 SASEGT. The CDR3 totals 17 residues.

The chain has TRBV5-1 and TRBJ2-7; tentatively, D is TRBD2 (5 bases). Trimming stripped 3 bases from V and 0 bases from J, with 16 bases between. The V gene's germline CDR1 is SGHRS and CDR2 YFSETQ. The CDR3 is made up of 16 amino acids. In nucleotides, the CDR3 is TGCGCCAGCAGCTCGCCGGGGTTGTCGGCCTCCTACGAGCAGTACTTC. Translated, it gives CASSSPGLSASYEQYF.

The chain uses TRBV27 and TRBJ2-7; 7 bases map to TRBD1. V shed 6 bases, J shed 1 base, and the junction held 6 bases outside the gene matches. The CDR3 length is 14 residues. CDR1 MNHEY and CDR2 SMNVEV come from the germline V gene (reference sequence). The CDR3 region is CASRVARGSYEQYF. The CDR3 nucleotides are TGTGCCAGCAGGGTAGCCAGGGGGTCCTACGAGCAGTACTTC.

The genes are TRBV29-1 and TRBJ1-2; the D is unclear. This CDR3 region has 14 residues. V was clipped by 5 bases and J by 5 bases, with 18 bases between them. CDR1 and CDR2 from the germline V gene are SQVTM and ANQGSEA. This chain's CDR3 is CSVPAGREKYGYTF. The DNA of the CDR3 is TGCAGCGTTCCCGCGGGGAGGGAGAAGTATGGCTACACCTTC.

The chain couples TRBV7-2 to TRBJ2-5, with TRBD2 matching over 11 bases. J lost 1 base, V lost 5 bases, and 3 bases had no gene match. CDR1 is SGHTA, CDR2 FQGNSA, per germline. CDR3 length equals 15 residues. This CDR3 reads CASSPLAGVQETQYF. The CDR3 DNA follows: TGTGCCAGCAGCCCACTAGCGGGGGTCCAAGAGACCCAGTACTTC.

This chain links TRBV25-1 with TRBJ1-1, with 7 bases that match TRBD1. V lost 4 bases, J lost 6 bases, and 8 bases stayed unmatched. Germline CDR1 MGHDK, CDR2 SYGVNS. The CDR3 runs 14 residues. The CDR3 protein is CASSGGGTFAEAFF. CDR3 nucleotide sequence: TGTGCCAGCAGTGGAGGGGGCACCTTCGCTGAAGCTTTCTTT.

CDR3 protein: CASSFSTEAFF. The DNA of the CDR3 is TGTGCCAGCAGTTTTAGCACTGAAGCTTTCTTT. The chain links TRBV28 to TRBJ1-1; D is unresolved. This CDR3 has 11 amino acids. CDR1 MDHEN and CDR2 SYDVKM come from the germline V gene. Trimming took 3 bases from V and 4 from J, leaving 3 bases between them.

The chain recombines TRBV14 with TRBJ2-1, with unresolved D. The CDR3 has 16 amino acids. V shed 0 bases and J shed 3 bases, with 12 bases lying between them. Germline V gives CDR1 SGHDN, CDR2 FVKESK. The CDR3 reads CASSQDPGFFYNEQFF. DNA for the CDR3: TGTGCCAGCAGCCAAGATCCGGGTTTCTTCTACAATGAGCAGTTCTTC.

This chain joins TRBV14 and TRBJ2-3; 8 bases agree with TRBD1. J gave up 3 bases and V 0 bases, and 14 bases lay outside the gene matches. This CDR3 contains 19 residues. The germline V gene encodes CDR1 SGHDN and CDR2 FVKESK. The CDR3 bases are TGTGCCAGCAGCCAAGATACCTGGCAGGGGGCCCTTGGGACAGATACGCAGTATTTT. This encodes CASSQDTWQGALGTDTQYF.

The chain carries TRBV18 and TRBJ2-1; D is possibly TRBD2 (6 bases). CDR1 is KGHSH, CDR2 LQKENI, per germline. CDR3 size: 16 residues. Trimming stripped 3 bases from V and 3 bases from J, with 15 bases between. The chain's CDR3 is CASSPEGGTLYNEQFF. The CDR3 DNA reads TGTGCCAGCTCACCGGAGGGAGGTACCCTCTACAATGAGCAGTTCTTC.

The chain is built from TRBV27 and TRBJ2-5; a possible D gene is TRBD2 (5 bases). Germline loops: CDR1 MNHEY, CDR2 SMNVEV (reference sequence). CDR3 length equals 12 residues. The ends were cut back, 8 bases at V and 2 bases at J, with 9 bases in the middle. This CDR3 is CASRAVQETQYF. The CDR3 nucleotides are TGTGCCAGCCGAGCGGTACAAGAGACCCAGTACTTC.

V gene TRBV6-4 combines with J gene TRBJ2-1; D might be TRBD1 (6 bases). The germline V and J ends were trimmed by 4 bases and 0 bases, with 13 bases remaining between them. The CDR3 sequence is 16 residues long. The germline gives CDR1 MRHNA, CDR2 SNTAGT. The CDR3 region has the DNA TGTGCCAGCAGTGCCGACAGGTTGAGCTCCTACAATGAGCAGTTCTTC. It yields the protein CASSADRLSSYNEQFF.

CDR3: CASSLGTSLREQYF. CDR3 nucleotide sequence: TGTGCCAGCAGTCTAGGGACTAGCTTACGTGAGCAGTACTTC. V is TRBV27 and J is TRBJ2-7, with 9 bases matching TRBD2. The CDR3 has 14 residues. CDR1 MNHEY and CDR2 SMNVEV come from the germline V gene (reference sequence). The J segment lost 7 bases and the V segment lost 5 bases, leaving 9 bases of the junction unmatched.

This clone showed up just once. This chain links TRBV4-3 with TRBJ2-3; TRBD2 matches 11 bases. Germline V gene lookup returns CDR1 LGHNA and CDR2 YSLEER. The V gene end was trimmed by 6 bases and the J gene end by 4 bases; junction bases not matched to a gene: 6. There are 15 residues in the CDR3. CDR3 sequence: CASSLIAGGSDTQYF. In DNA form, the CDR3 reads TGCGCCAGCAGTCTCATAGCGGGAGGGTCAGATACGCAGTATTTT.

V and J are TRBV4-1 and TRBJ1-1, with D unresolved. There are 14 residues in the CDR3. V was cut by 6 bases and J by 0 bases, with 11 bases left in between. Germline loops: CDR1 MGHRA, CDR2 YSYEKL. CDR3 nucleotides: TGCGCCAGCAGGGGCCTTCTTTTGAACACTGAAGCTTTCTTT. Amino acid sequence: CASRGLLLNTEAFF.

The gene calls are TRBV6-5 and TRBJ1-2, with no clear D. CDR3 length equals 15 residues. Germline V gene lookup returns CDR1 MNHEY and CDR2 SVGAGI. Trimming pared 5 bases from V and 0 bases from J, leaving 13 bases between. The CDR3 nucleotides are TGTGCCAGCAGTCCCACGCACGGGACTAACTATGGCTACACCTTC. Translating it yields CASSPTHGTNYGYTF.